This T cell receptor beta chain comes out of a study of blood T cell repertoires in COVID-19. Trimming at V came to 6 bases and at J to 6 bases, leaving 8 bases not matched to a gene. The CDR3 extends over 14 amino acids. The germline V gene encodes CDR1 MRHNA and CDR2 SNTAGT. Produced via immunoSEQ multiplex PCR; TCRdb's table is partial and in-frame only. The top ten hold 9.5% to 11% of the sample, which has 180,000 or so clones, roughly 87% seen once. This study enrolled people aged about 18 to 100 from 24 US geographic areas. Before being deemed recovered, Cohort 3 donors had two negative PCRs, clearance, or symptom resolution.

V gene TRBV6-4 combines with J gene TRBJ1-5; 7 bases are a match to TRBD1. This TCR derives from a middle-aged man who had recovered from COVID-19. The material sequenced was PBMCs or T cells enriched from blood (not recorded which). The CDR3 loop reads CASSPQGYGQPQHF. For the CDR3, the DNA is TGTGCCAGCAGCCCACAGGGGTATGGTCAGCCCCAGCATTTT.